Listed here are 32 T cell receptor beta chains from one sample, sequenced in a study of T cells in Graves' hyperthyroidism and ophthalmopathy. Amplified TCR beta CDR3 regions came from RNA transcripts. HTBI primers were used for first-round RT-PCR of the TCR CDR3. In TCRdb, the multiplex PCR reads were re-called with MiXCR into one record per CDR3 protein. The sample includes hundreds of thousands of distinct CDR3 sequences, about 17% seen only once; the top ten take 16%. The sequenced sample was blood. The source of these receptors is a woman aged 50 to 60 with Graves' hyperthyroidism that later progressed to Graves' ophthalmopathy.

This clonotype was seen repeatedly, ten times or more. The chain has TRBV20-1 and TRBJ2-5; D perhaps matches TRBD1 (5 bases). The CDR3 loop spans 16 amino acids. CDR1 and CDR2 (germline): DFQATT, SNEGSKA (reference sequence). Trimming pared 5 bases from V and 5 bases from J, leaving 24 bases between. CDR3 nucleotide sequence: TGCAGTGCTTCGACCACCCAAGACAGTACGTTGGAGACCCAGTACTTC. Encoded protein: CSASTTQDSTLETQYF.

The rearrangement joins TRBV10-3 to TRBJ2-4; possible D gene TRBD2, 6 bases. The V gene lost 8 bases and the J gene lost 8 bases, with 13 bases spanning the gap. In germline, CDR1 is ENHRY, CDR2 SYGVKD. The CDR3 is 12 residues long. CDR3 DNA sequence: TGTGCCATCCGGGCCACGGGGGACATTCAGTACTTC. It translates to CAIRATGDIQYF.

This clonotype has only a few counts. The chain carries TRBV5-8 and TRBJ1-5, with a possible D match to TRBD1 (5 bases). The CDR3 extends over 12 amino acids. The V end was cut by 1 base, the J end by 8 bases, with 7 bases between. Germline V gives CDR1 SGHTS, CDR2 YDEGEE. CDR3 in DNA: TGTGCCAGCAGCTTGTGGGGGGAGCCCCAGCATTTT. Translation: CASSLWGEPQHF.

A few counts support this clonotype. The chain uses TRBV4-1 and TRBJ2-1; possible D gene TRBD1, 6 bases. Trimming pared 2 bases from V and 5 bases from J, leaving 10 bases between. Germline assignment: CDR1 MGHRA and CDR2 YSYEKL. The CDR3 spans 14 residues. The CDR3: CASSQWTEHNEQFF. The CDR3 DNA reads TGCGCCAGCAGCCAATGGACAGAGCACAATGAGCAGTTCTTC.

The chain joins TRBV5-1 to TRBJ1-1, with a tentative D call TRBD1 (5 bases). CDR1 SGHRS and CDR2 YFSETQ come from the germline V gene. The CDR3 is 14 amino acids. V lost 3 bases to trimming and J lost 0 bases, with 9 bases between them. This CDR3 is CASSYTDMNTEAFF. The CDR3 DNA reads TGCGCCAGCAGCTATACGGACATGAACACTGAAGCTTTCTTT.

This clonotype was observed at least ten times. The chain carries TRBV6-2 or TRBV6-3 and TRBJ1-2; D possibly corresponds to TRBD1 (6 bases). CDR3 length: 12 residues. V lost 5 bases and J 3 bases, leaving 7 bases between the germline ends. Germline assignment: CDR1 MNHEY and CDR2 SVGEGT. This chain's CDR3 is CASSTGYYGYTF. The CDR3 coding sequence is TGTGCCAGCAGTACAGGGTACTATGGCTACACCTTC.

This clonotype was seen at least ten times. The chain employs TRBV3-1 and TRBJ2-7, with D tentatively TRBD1 (6 bases). The CDR3 is 14 amino acids. The V end was cut by 4 bases, the J end by 0 bases, with 10 bases between. The germline V gene encodes CDR1 LGHDT and CDR2 YNNKEL (reference sequence). For the CDR3, the DNA is TGTGCCAGCAGCCTCAACAGGGCCTCCTACGAGCAGTACTTC. It encodes CASSLNRASYEQYF.

This clonotype showed up many times. The chain uses TRBV12-3 or TRBV12-4 and TRBJ2-7, with D possibly being TRBD2 (6 bases). The CDR3 is made up of 14 amino acids. Trimming took off 4 bases at V and 0 bases at J, with 10 bases between the two ends. CDR3 coding DNA: TGTGCCAGCAGTTCCGGCGGGGCCTCCTACGAGCAGTACTTC. Its translation is CASSSGGASYEQYF.

This clonotype was observed at least ten times. The CDR3 DNA reads as TGTGCCAGCAGCTTAGATCAACTAGCGGGGGGCGCTGGTCTGAATGAGCAGTTCTTC. It yields the protein CASSLDQLAGGAGLNEQFF. The chain joins TRBV11-2 to TRBJ2-1; 12 nucleotides line up with TRBD2. Losses at the gene ends were 0 bases for V and 7 bases for J; bases not matched to a gene: 13. The CDR3 length is 19 residues. Germline values: CDR1 SGHAT, CDR2 FQNNGV. Full variable domain (outside the CDR3, taken from reference TRBV11-2 and TRBJ2-1): EAGVAQSPRYKIIEKRQSVAFWCNPISGHATLYWYQQILGQGPKLLIQFQNNGVVDDSQLPKDRFSAERLKGVDSTLKIQPAKLEDSAVYLCASSLDQLAGGAGLNEQFFGPGTRLTVL.

Regarding this clonotype: A much larger clone lies one base from this, so it may be a read error. V and J are TRBV2 and TRBJ2-7; 11 bases align to TRBD2. This CDR3 has 15 amino acids. The V segment lost 3 bases and the J segment 3 bases; nucleotides outside the gene matches: 4. The germline gives CDR1 SNHLY, CDR2 FYNNEI. The CDR3 region is CASSESSGGGYEQYF. The DNA for the CDR3 is TGTGCCAGCAGTGAGAGTAGCGGGGGGGGCTACGAGCAGTACTTC.

V and J are TRBV5-1 and TRBJ1-4; 9 bases are a match to TRBD1. V gave up 1 base and J gave up 8 bases; unmatched junction bases: 15. CDR3 length: 18 residues. Germline V CDR1 and CDR2: SGHRS, YFSETQ. In DNA form, the CDR3 reads TGCGCCAGCAGCTTGTCCGACAGGGGGGTTCCGGAGAGAGAAAAACTGTTTTTT. This gives the protein CASSLSDRGVPEREKLFF.

V is TRBV6-5 and J is TRBJ1-6, with unresolved D. Germline lookup yields CDR1 MNHEY and CDR2 SVGAGI. Trimming stripped 0 bases from V and 5 bases from J, with 11 bases between. This CDR3 has 16 residues. The CDR3 DNA follows: TGTGCCAGCAGTTACTCCGGACGGACGGATAATTCACCCCTCCACTTT. Amino acid sequence: CASSYSGRTDNSPLHF.

Worth noting for this clonotype: This clone may be a read error of a much larger clone one base away. The chain carries TRBV11-2 and TRBJ2-2, with D possibly matching TRBD1 (7 bases). CDR1 SGHAT and CDR2 FQNNGV come from the germline V gene. This CDR3 is 14 amino acids long. The CDR3: CASSRSTGTGGLFF. The CDR3 nucleotides are TGTGCCAGCAGCCGCTCGACAGGGACCGGGGGGCTGTTTTTT.

At least ten counts were recorded for this clonotype. The chain carries TRBV30 and TRBJ1-2, with D hard to call. V lost 5 bases, J lost 3 bases, and 13 bases lay in between. The germline gives CDR1 GTSNPN, CDR2 SVGIG (reference sequence). The CDR3 runs 13 residues. CDR3 protein: CAWDHGSDYGYTF. The CDR3 DNA sequence: TGTGCCTGGGACCACGGGTCGGACTATGGCTACACCTTC.

This clonotype has just one count. It may be a read error: a sequence one base away is much more abundant. The V and J genes are TRBV27 and TRBJ1-1; no firm D call. The CDR3 is made up of 13 amino acids. From germline, CDR1 is MNHEY and CDR2 SMNVEV (reference sequence). As DNA, the CDR3 is TGTGCCAGCAAGGGCAGCTTGAACACTGAAGCTTCCTTT. It encodes CASKGSLNTEASF.

Many counts were recorded for this clonotype. The chain uses TRBV2 and TRBJ2-7, with 11 bases fitting TRBD2. J gave up 6 bases and V 4 bases, and 2 bases lay outside the gene matches. The CDR3 totals 13 residues. Germline CDR1 is SNHLY and CDR2 is FYNNEI. In nucleotides, the CDR3 is TGTGCCAGCAGTGGACTAGCGGGGATCGAGCAGTACTTC. It is translated as CASSGLAGIEQYF. Variable domain in full (rest from reference TRBV2 and TRBJ2-7): EPEVTQTPSHQVTQMGQEVILRCVPISNHLYFYWYRQILGQKVEFLVSFYNNEISEKSEIFDDQFSVERPDGSNFTLKIRSTKLEDSAMYFCASSGLAGIEQYFGPGTRLTVT.

As for this clonotype: A read error may be the cause here, since a much bigger clone is one base away. The gene calls are TRBV5-1 and TRBJ2-1, with TRBD1 matching 7 bases. This CDR3 spans 15 amino acids. Trimming took 5 bases from V and 5 from J; bases not matched to a gene: 10. Germline assignment: CDR1 SGHRS and CDR2 YFSETQ. CDR3 in amino acids: CASRVVPQGHNEQFF. As DNA, the CDR3 is TGCGCCAGCAGGGTCGTTCCACAGGGGCACAATGAGCAGTTCTTC.

The chain recombines TRBV7-9 with TRBJ2-1, with TRBD2 as a possible D gene (5 bases). Germline lookup yields CDR1 SEHNR and CDR2 FQNEAQ (reference sequence). With 3 bases removed from V and 4 bases from J, the gap between germline ends came to 10 bases. This CDR3 has 14 amino acids. The DNA for the CDR3 is TGTGCCAGCAGCTTCTTGGAGGATTACAATGAGCAGTTCTTC. As protein: CASSFLEDYNEQFF.

The gene calls are TRBV20-1 and TRBJ2-1; 13 nucleotides align to TRBD2. CDR1 is DFQATT and CDR2 is SNEGSKA in the germline V gene (reference sequence). This CDR3 comprises 13 residues. CDR3 sequence: CSETSGGSVEQFF. CDR3 nucleotides: TGCAGCGAGACTAGCGGGGGGTCGGTTGAGCAGTTCTTC.

This clonotype was seen more than once but under ten times. This chain links TRBV4-1 with TRBJ2-1; 7 nucleotides align to TRBD2. This CDR3 contains 18 residues. Germline CDR1 reads MGHRA; CDR2 reads YSYEKL. J was trimmed by 4 bases and V by 2 bases; bases with no gene match: 14. The CDR3 DNA reads as TGCGCCAGCAGCCAACCTGCAATCGGGGGGATGGGGTACAATGAGCAGTTCTTC. Translated, it gives CASSQPAIGGMGYNEQFF.

This clonotype appeared many times. The chain recombines TRBV29-1 with TRBJ2-1; 7 nucleotides line up with TRBD1. The germline V gene encodes CDR1 SQVTM and CDR2 ANQGSEA. CDR3 length: 13 residues. V was pared by 7 bases and J by 4 bases, with 7 bases of the junction left unmatched. The DNA for the CDR3 is TGCAGCGCCGAGGGGGACAGATACAATGAGCAGTTCTTC. Its protein is CSAEGDRYNEQFF.

V usage is TRBV30 and J usage is TRBJ1-6; tentatively, D is TRBD1 (6 bases). CDR1 and CDR2 (germline): GTSNPN, SVGIG (reference sequence). The length of the CDR3 is 13 residues. With 4 bases removed from V and 6 bases from J, the gap between germline ends came to 10 bases. CDR3 loop: CAWTSGANSPLHF. CDR3 sequence (DNA): TGTGCCTGGACCTCAGGGGCTAATTCACCCCTCCACTTT.

At least ten counts were recorded for this clonotype. The CDR3, as DNA: TGTGCCAGCTCGGTGGGGGACGGCTACACCTTC. Protein sequence: CASSVGDGYTF. V gene TRBV12-3 or TRBV12-4 combines with J gene TRBJ1-2, with D perhaps TRBD1 (5 bases). The CDR3 sequence is 11 residues long. Trimming removed 8 bases at V and 8 bases at J, with 12 bases between.

Comments on this clonotype: This may arise from a read error, as a much more abundant clone is one base away. The chain links TRBV2 to TRBJ1-4; the D is unclear. CDR1 SNHLY and CDR2 FYNNEI come from the germline V gene. CDR3 length equals 16 residues. The DNA for the CDR3 is TGTGCCTGCAGTGGTCGTGTTCTGATTGATAATGAAAAACTGTTTTTT. Its protein is CACSGRVLIDNEKLFF.

The rearrangement uses TRBV10-3 and TRBJ1-2; TRBD1 is a possible D gene (6 bases). The germline V and J ends were trimmed by 2 bases and 4 bases, with 11 bases remaining between them. The V gene's germline CDR1 is ENHRY and CDR2 SYGVKD. The CDR3 runs 14 residues. The CDR3 reads CAISEKQGGYGYTF. CDR3 sequence (DNA): TGTGCCATCAGTGAGAAACAGGGTGGCTATGGCTACACCTTC.

This clonotype came up many times. The rearrangement links TRBV11-3 to TRBJ2-7, with TRBD1 matching over 7 bases. Germline CDR1 and CDR2: SGHNT and YENEEA. The ends lost 5 bases at V and 4 bases at J; junction bases unmatched: 5. This CDR3 region has 13 residues. The CDR3 region has the DNA TGTGCCAGCAGCCTGGGGACAGAATACGAGCAGTACTTC. Its protein is CASSLGTEYEQYF.

This clonotype was seen only a few times. This chain uses TRBV3-1 with TRBJ2-4, with 13 bases that match TRBD2. V was clipped by 0 bases and J by 2 bases; unmatched bases: 1. From germline, CDR1 is LGHDT and CDR2 YNNKEL (reference sequence). The length of the CDR3 is 17 residues. The CDR3 protein is CASSQEGLAGTKNIQYF. DNA for the CDR3: TGTGCCAGCAGCCAAGAGGGACTAGCGGGAACCAAAAACATTCAGTACTTC. The full variable domain, with the rest looked up from reference TRBV3-1 and TRBJ2-4, is DTAVSQTPKYLVTQMGNDKSIKCEQNLGHDTMYWYKQDSKKFLKIMFSYNNKELIINETVPNRFSPKSPDKAHLNLHINSLELGDSAVYFCASSQEGLAGTKNIQYFGAGTRLSVL.

CDR3 nucleotides: TGTGCCAGCAGCCCCCTGGCGCGTGGGGGGGGGCTCGAGCAGTACTTC. It yields the protein CASSPLARGGGLEQYF. The genes are TRBV7-2 and TRBJ2-7; a possible D gene is TRBD2 (7 bases). Trimming took 5 bases from V and 6 from J, leaving 23 bases between them. Germline V CDR1 and CDR2: SGHTA, FQGNSA. The CDR3 is 16 residues long. Variable domain in full (rest from reference TRBV7-2 and TRBJ2-7): GAGVSQSPSNKVTEKGKDVELRCDPISGHTALYWYRQSLGQGLEFLIYFQGNSAPDKSGLPSDRFSAERTGGSVSTLTIQRTQQEDSAVYLCASSPLARGGGLEQYFGPGTRLTVT.

J is TRBJ2-2 and V is TRBV6-1; 10 bases are shared with TRBD1. Germline values: CDR1 MNHNS, CDR2 SASEGT. Trimming at V came to 6 bases and at J to 5 bases, leaving 6 bases not matched to a gene. This CDR3 spans 15 amino acids. The CDR3, as DNA: TGTGCCAGCAGGGAGACAGGGGGCGCAACCGGGGAGCTGTTTTTT. This codes for CASRETGGATGELFF.

This chain links TRBV7-9 with TRBJ1-2; D is ambiguous. The germline V gene has CDR1 SEHNR and CDR2 FQNEAQ (reference sequence). This CDR3 is built from 14 residues. Trimming shortened V by 4 bases and J by 8 bases, and 17 bases separated the two germline ends. CDR3 amino acids: CASSSWTYTGGYTF. The CDR3 DNA reads as TGTGCCAGCAGCTCCTGGACCTATACCGGGGGCTACACCTTC.

The V gene is TRBV10-1, the J gene TRBJ2-7; 8 bases map to TRBD2. Germline assignment: CDR1 WNHNN and CDR2 SYGVQD (reference sequence). This CDR3 contains 14 residues. Here the CDR3 reads CAITARGARYEQYF. CDR3 in DNA: TGCGCTATCACCGCGCGGGGGGCTCGATACGAGCAGTACTTC.

Only a few counts were recorded for this clonotype. The chain joins TRBV7-6 to TRBJ2-5, with D tentatively TRBD1 or TRBD2 (5 bases each). The V end was cut by 5 bases, the J end by 2 bases, with 12 bases between. The V gene's germline CDR1 is SGHVS and CDR2 FNYEAQ. The CDR3 is made up of 14 amino acids. The CDR3 DNA follows: TGTGCCAGCAGCAACCGGGACCAACAAGAGACCCAGTACTTC. It encodes CASSNRDQQETQYF.